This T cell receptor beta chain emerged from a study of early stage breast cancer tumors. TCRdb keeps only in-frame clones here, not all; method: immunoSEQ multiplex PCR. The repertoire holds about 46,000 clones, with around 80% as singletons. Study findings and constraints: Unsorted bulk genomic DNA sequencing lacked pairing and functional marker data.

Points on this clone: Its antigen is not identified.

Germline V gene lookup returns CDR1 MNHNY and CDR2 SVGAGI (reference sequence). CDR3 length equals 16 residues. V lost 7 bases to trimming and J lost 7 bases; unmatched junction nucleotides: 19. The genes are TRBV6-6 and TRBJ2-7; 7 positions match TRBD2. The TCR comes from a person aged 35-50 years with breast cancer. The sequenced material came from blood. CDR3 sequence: CASTLGGFGRAGEQYF. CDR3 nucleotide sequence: TGTGCCAGCACCCTCGGGGGGTTCGGACGGGCAGGGGAGCAGTACTTC.